This entry features one T cell receptor beta chain sequence. The antigen remains undetermined. Indicated time point: week 35, safety follow-up. Every single dose of the vaccine, 300 ug of mutant IDH1 20-mer peptide, came with topical imiquimod. TCRdb's table, derived via immunoSEQ multiplex PCR, lists solely in-frame clones and lacks some. The top ten clones hold 4.7% of a sample with tens of thousands of clones, 74% of them seen once. The sample is drawn from a study of a mutant IDH1 vaccine in newly diagnosed glioma. This receptor was identified in a man aged 45-65 years with glioma. The specimen comprised PBMCs, sampled from a glioma patient whose treatment included an IDH1 peptide vaccine.

The DNA of the CDR3 is TGTGCCAGCAGTGAAGAATATAGGGGATTCCTGTTTTTT. It codes for CASSEEYRGFLFF. This chain connects TRBV2 to TRBJ1-4; maybe TRBD1 (5 bases). Trimming stripped 1 base from V and 14 bases from J, with 14 bases between. The CDR3 sequence is 13 residues long. CDR1 SNHLY and CDR2 FYNNEI come from the germline V gene.